The sequence of this T cell receptor beta chain was determined in a study of blood T cell repertoires in COVID-19. Study background: The United States, Italy and Spain supplied acute and convalescent COVID-19 samples. Sources were T cells, B-cell-depleted T cells, or PBMCs; the material itself was cDNA or gDNA.

Trimming stripped 4 bases from V and 7 bases from J, with 14 bases between. This CDR3 has 14 residues. From germline, CDR1 is SGHTA and CDR2 FQGTGA. Original handling: Amplified reference gene primers provided the basis for estimating nucleated cell counts. TCRdb's copy holds only in-frame clones and misses some; the assay was immunoSEQ multiplex PCR. V, J and clone size were drawn from that table, and D and trimming were deduced from the DNA. The data contain nearly 50,000 clones, about 84% of them seen just once; the ten biggest clones take up over 4.5%. This receptor was taken from a woman aged 55-75 years with acute or convalescent COVID-19. Material for sequencing was peripheral blood. This rearrangement joins TRBV7-3 to TRBJ2-4; perhaps TRBD2 as D (6 bases). The CDR3 reads CASSSGGDVNIQYF. The CDR3 DNA follows: TGTGCCAGCAGCTCAGGAGGGGACGTGAACATTCAGTACTTC. Drawing the rest from reference TRBV7-3 and TRBJ2-4, the complete variable domain is GAGVSQTPSNKVTEKGKYVELRCDPISGHTALYWYRQSLGQGPEFLIYFQGTGAADDSGLPNDRFFAVRPEGSVSTLKIQRTERGDSAVYLCASSSGGDVNIQYFGAGTRLSVL.